This T cell receptor (beta chain) derives from a study of shared clonotypes between healthy human individuals. Per germline, CDR1 SEHNR and CDR2 FQNEAQ (reference sequence). The CDR3 consists of 17 residues. Trimming took off 1 base at V and 8 bases at J, with 21 bases between the two ends. Details on this clone: Its antigen remains unidentified.

This table comes from immunoSEQ multiplex PCR, and its TCRdb copy is limited to in-frame clones, with some not included. The data show 2 million to 2.5 million clones, with about nine tenths seen just once and 0.3% to 0.45% held by the top ten. Broader study findings: The sharing of 4.5% to 5% of naive CD4 clonotypes was seen across a handful of donors.

The sequenced sample consisted of naive CD4+ T cells from PBMCs. Indicated subset: CD45RA+ positively selected. The receptor was derived from a man aged 18 to 29 in good health. Some clones in this sample may be carry-over from other donors' samples. The chain recombines TRBV7-9 with TRBJ2-1; D may correspond to TRBD1 or TRBD2 (6 bases each). CDR3 nucleotides: TGTGCCAGCAGCTTAGGCCGGGGGCCGTCAACTGGCGATGAGCAGTTCTTC. It yields the protein CASSLGRGPSTGDEQFF.